This TCR beta chain was observed in a study of post-analysis software for immune sequencing data. Broader study findings: Comparison of patients with controls showed a handful of TRBV segments more frequent in patients, TRBV5-6, TRBV5-1 and TRBV20-1 among them. Controls had significantly higher normalized Chao1 diversity than multiple sclerosis patients.

V was trimmed by 2 bases and J by 1 base, leaving 6 bases between them. CDR3 length: 15 amino acids. Germline assignment: CDR1 MNHNS and CDR2 SASEGT. This clonotype has more than one count but fewer than ten. The antigen remains unidentified. Unique molecular identifiers were built into the TCR beta cDNA libraries. The yield from around 1 to 10 million T cells was roughly 0.5 million cDNA molecules in total. TCRdb called the PCR reads again in MiXCR, with one record for every CDR3 protein. The table lists fewer than 850,000 distinct CDR3 sequences, roughly 27% of them singletons. The rearrangement uses TRBV6-1 and TRBJ1-6, with unresolved D. Sequencing was carried out using blood. This clonotype originated in a girl under 18 with multiple sclerosis. DNA for the CDR3: TGTGCCAGCAGTGAACTGGGATCCTATAATTCACCCCTCCACTTT. Amino acid sequence: CASSELGSYNSPLHF.